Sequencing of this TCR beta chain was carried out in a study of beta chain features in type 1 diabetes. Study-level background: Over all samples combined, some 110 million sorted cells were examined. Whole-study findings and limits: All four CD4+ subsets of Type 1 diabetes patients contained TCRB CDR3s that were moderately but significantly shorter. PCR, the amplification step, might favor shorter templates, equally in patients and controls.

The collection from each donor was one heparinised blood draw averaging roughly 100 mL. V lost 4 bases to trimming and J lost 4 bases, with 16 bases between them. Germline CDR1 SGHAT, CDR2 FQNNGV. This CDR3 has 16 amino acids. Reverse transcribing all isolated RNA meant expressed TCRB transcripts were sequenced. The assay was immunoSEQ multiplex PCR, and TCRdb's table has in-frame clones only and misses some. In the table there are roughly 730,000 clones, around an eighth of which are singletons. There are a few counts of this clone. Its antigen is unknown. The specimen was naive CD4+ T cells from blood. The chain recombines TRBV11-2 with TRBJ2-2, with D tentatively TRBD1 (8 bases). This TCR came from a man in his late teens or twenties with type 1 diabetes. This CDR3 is CASSSGGTGLTGELFF. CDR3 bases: TGTGCCAGCAGCTCCGGGGGGACAGGACTCACCGGGGAGCTGTTTTTT.